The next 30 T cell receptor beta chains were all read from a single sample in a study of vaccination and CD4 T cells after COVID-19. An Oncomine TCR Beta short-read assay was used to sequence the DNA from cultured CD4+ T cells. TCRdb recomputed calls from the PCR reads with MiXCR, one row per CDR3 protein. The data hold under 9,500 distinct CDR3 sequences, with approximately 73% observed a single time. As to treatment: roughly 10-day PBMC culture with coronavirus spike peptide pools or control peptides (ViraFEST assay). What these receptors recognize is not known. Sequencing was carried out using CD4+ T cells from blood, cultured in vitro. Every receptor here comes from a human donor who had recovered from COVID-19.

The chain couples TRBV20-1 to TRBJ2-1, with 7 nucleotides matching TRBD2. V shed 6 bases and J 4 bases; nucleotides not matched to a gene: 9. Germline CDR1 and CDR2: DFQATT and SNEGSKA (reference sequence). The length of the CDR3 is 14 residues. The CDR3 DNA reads TGCAGTGCCCGGCGGGAGCGAGGGTACAATGAGCAGTTCTTC. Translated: CSARRERGYNEQFF.

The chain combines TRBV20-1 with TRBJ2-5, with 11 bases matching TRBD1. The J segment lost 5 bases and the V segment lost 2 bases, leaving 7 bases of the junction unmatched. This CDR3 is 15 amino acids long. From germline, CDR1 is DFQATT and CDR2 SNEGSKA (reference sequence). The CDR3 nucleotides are TGCAGTGCTAGATCCGGACAGGGGGCAGGTGAGACCCAGTACTTC. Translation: CSARSGQGAGETQYF.

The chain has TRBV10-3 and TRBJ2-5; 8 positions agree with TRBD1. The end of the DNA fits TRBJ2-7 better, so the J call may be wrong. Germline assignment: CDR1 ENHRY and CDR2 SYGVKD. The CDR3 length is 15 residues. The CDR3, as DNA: TGTGCCATCAGTGGAGATTTGCGACAGGGGCCCGAGCAGTACTTC. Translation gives CAISGDLRQGPEQYF.

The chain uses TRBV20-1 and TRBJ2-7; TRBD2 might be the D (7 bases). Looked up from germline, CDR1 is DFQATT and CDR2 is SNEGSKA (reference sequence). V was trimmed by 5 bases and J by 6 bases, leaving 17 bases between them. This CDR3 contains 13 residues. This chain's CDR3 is CSAPWGGRIEQYF. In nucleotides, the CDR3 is TGCAGTGCTCCCTGGGGGGGGCGGATCGAGCAGTACTTC.

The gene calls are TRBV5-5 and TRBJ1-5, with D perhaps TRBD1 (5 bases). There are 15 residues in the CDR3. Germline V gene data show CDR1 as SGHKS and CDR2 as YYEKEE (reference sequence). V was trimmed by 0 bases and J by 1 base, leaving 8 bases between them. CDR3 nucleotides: TGTGCCAGCAGCTTGGAGTGGGGGAGCAATCAGCCCCAGCATTTT. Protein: CASSLEWGSNQPQHF.

CDR3 nucleotides: TGTGCCAGCAGCTTAGACGAGGGTCGAGGGCAGCCCCAGCATTTT. Protein sequence: CASSLDEGRGQPQHF. V is TRBV7-2 and J is TRBJ1-5; no reliable D call. Looked up from germline, CDR1 is SGHTA and CDR2 is FQGNSA. The CDR3 contains 15 residues. Trimming left V 1 base short and J 7 bases short, with 14 bases between. The full variable domain, rest sourced from reference TRBV7-2 and TRBJ1-5, is GAGVSQSPSNKVTEKGKDVELRCDPISGHTALYWYRQSLGQGLEFLIYFQGNSAPDKSGLPSDRFSAERTGGSVSTLTIQRTQQEDSAVYLCASSLDEGRGQPQHFGDGTRLSIL.

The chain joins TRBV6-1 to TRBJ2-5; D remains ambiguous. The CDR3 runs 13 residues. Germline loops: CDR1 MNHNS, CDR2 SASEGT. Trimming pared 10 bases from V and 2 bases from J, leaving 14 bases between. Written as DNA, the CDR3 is TGTGCCATCAGAGGAGCAAAGCAAGAGACCCAGTACTTC. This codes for CAIRGAKQETQYF.

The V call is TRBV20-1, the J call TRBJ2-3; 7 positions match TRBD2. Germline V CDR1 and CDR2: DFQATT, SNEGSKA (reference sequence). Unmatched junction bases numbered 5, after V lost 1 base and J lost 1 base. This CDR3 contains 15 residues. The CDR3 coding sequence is TGCAGTGCTAGAGCCGGGACTATACGCACAGATACGCAGTATTTT. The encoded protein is CSARAGTIRTDTQYF.

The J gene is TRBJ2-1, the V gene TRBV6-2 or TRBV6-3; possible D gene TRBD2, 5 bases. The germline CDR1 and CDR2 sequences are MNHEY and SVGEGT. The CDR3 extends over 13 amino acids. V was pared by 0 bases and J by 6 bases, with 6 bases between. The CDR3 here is CASSYSGVNEQFF. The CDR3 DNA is TGTGCCAGCAGTTACTCGGGAGTCAATGAGCAGTTCTTC.

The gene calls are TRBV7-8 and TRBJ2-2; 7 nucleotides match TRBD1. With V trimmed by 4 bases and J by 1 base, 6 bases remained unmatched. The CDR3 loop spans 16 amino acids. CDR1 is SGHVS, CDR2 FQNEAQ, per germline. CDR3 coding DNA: TGTGCCAGCAGCTCGGGACAGCCCAGGAACACCGGGGAGCTGTTTTTT. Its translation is CASSSGQPRNTGELFF.

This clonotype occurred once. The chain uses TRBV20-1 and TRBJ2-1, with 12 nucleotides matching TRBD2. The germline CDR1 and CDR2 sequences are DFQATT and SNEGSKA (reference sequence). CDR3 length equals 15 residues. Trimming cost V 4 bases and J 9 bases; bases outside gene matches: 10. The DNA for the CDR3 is TGCAGTGCTACCCCCGCTAGCGGGGGGGCTCGTGAGCAGTTCTTC. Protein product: CSATPASGGAREQFF.

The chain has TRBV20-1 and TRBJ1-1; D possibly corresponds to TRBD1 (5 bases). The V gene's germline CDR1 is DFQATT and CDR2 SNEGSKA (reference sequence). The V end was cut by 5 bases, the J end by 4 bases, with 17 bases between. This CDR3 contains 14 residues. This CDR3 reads CSAPPGGVGTEAFF. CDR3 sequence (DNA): TGCAGTGCTCCTCCCGGGGGTGTTGGCACTGAAGCTTTCTTT.

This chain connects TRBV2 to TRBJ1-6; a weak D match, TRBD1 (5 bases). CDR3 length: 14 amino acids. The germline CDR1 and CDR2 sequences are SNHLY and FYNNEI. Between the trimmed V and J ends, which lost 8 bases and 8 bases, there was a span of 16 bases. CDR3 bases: TGTGCCAGCTCGATCAGGGTTGGGGATTCACCCCTCCACTTT. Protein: CASSIRVGDSPLHF.

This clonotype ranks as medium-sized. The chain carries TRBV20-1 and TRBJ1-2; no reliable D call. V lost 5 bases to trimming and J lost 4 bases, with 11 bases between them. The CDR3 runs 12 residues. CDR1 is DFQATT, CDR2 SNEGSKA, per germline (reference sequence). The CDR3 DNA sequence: TGCAGTGCTTTACGGAGTAGCTATGGCTACACCTTC. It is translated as CSALRSSYGYTF.

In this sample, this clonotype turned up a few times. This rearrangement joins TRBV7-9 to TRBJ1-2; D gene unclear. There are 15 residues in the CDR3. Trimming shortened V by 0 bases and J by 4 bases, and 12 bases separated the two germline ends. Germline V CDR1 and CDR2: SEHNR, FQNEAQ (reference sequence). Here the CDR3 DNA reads TGTGCCAGCAGCTTAGCGTTGACTGGTTCCTATGGCTACACCTTC. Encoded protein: CASSLALTGSYGYTF.

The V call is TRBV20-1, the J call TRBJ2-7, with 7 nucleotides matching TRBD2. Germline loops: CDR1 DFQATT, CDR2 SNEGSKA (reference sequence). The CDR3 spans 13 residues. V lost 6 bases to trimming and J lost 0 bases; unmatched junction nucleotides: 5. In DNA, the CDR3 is TGCAGTGCCGCGCGGGGGAGCTCCTACGAGCAGTACTTC. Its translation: CSAARGSSYEQYF.

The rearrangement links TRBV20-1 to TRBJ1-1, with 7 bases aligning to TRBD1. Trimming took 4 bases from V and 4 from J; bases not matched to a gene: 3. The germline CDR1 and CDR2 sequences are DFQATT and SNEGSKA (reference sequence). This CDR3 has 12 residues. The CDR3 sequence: CSAMTGSTEAFF. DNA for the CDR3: TGCAGTGCTATGACAGGGTCCACTGAAGCTTTCTTT.

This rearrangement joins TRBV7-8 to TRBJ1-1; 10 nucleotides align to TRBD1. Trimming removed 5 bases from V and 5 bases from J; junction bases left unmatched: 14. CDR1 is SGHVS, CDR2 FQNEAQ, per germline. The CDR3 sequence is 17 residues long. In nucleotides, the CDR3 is TGTGCCAGCAGCCAAAATCTATACCGGACAGGGGGGACTGAAGCTTTCTTT. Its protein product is CASSQNLYRTGGTEAFF.

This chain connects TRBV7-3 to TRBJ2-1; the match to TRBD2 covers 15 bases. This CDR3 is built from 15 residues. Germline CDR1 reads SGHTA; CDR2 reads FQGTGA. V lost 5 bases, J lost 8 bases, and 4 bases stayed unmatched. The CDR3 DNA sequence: TGTGCCAGCAGCCCGGGACTAGCGGGAGGCGATGAGCAGTTCTTC. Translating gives CASSPGLAGGDEQFF.

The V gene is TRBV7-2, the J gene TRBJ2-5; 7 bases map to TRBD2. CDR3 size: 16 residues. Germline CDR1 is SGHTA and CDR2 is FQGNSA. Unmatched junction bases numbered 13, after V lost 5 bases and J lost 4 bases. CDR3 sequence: CASSPQTSKGGETQYF. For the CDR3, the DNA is TGTGCCAGCAGCCCCCAGACTAGCAAGGGAGGAGAGACCCAGTACTTC.

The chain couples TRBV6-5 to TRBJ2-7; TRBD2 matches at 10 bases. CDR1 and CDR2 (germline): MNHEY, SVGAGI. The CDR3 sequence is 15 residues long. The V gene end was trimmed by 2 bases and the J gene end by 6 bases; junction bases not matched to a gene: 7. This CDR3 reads CASSYGLAGVREQYF. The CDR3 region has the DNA TGTGCCAGCAGTTACGGCCTAGCGGGAGTCCGCGAGCAGTACTTC.

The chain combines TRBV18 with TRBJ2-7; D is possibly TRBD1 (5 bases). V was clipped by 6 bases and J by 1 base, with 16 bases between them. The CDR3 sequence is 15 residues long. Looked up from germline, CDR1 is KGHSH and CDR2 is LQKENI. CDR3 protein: CASSPSQGTSYEQYF. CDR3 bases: TGTGCCAGCTCTCCGTCCCAGGGTACTTCCTACGAGCAGTACTTC. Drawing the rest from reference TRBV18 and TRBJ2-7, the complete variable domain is NAGVMQNPRHLVRRRGQEARLRCSPMKGHSHVYWYRQLPEEGLKFMVYLQKENIIDESGMPKERFSAEFPKEGPSILRIQQVVRGDSAAYFCASSPSQGTSYEQYFGPGTRLTVT.

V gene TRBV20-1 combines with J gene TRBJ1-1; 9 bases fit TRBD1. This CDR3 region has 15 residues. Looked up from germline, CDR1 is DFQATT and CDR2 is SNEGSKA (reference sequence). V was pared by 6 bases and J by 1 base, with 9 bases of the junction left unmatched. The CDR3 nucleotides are TGCAGTGCCTGGTACAGGGGGCGATGGAACACTGAAGCTTTCTTT. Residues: CSAWYRGRWNTEAFF.

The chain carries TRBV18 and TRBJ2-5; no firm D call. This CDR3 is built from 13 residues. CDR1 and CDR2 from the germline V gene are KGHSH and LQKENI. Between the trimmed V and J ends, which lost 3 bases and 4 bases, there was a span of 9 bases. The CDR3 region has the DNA TGTGCCAGCTCACCTCTAGGGTTAGAGACCCAGTACTTC. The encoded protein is CASSPLGLETQYF.

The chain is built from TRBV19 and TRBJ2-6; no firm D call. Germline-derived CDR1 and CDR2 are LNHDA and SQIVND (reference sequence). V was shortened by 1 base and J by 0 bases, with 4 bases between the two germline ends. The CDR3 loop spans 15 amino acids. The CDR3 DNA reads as TGTGCCAGTAGTATAGGGCCCTCTGGGGCCAACGTCCTGACTTTC. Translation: CASSIGPSGANVLTF.

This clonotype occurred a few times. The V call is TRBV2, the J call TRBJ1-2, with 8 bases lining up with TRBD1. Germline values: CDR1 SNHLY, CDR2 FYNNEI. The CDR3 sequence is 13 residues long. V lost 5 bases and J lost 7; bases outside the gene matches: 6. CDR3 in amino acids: CASSSRGLGGYTF. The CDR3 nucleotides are TGTGCCAGCAGTAGCAGGGGGCTGGGTGGCTACACCTTC.

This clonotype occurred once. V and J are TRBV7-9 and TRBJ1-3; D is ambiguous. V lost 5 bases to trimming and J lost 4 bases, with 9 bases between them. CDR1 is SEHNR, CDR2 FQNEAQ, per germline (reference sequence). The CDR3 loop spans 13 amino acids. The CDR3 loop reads CASSPNQGNTIYF. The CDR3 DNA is TGTGCCAGCAGCCCAAACCAAGGAAACACCATATATTTT.

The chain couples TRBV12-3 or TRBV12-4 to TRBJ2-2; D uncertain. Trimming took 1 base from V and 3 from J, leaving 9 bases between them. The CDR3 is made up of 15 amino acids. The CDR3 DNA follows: TGTGCCAGCAGTTTAGGGGATGTCTACACCGGGGAGCTGTTTTTT. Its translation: CASSLGDVYTGELFF.

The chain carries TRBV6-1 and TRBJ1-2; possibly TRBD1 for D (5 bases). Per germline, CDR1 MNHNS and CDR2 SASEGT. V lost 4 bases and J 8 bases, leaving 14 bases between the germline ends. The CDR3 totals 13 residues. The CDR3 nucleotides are TGTGCCAGCAGTGGAAGGGGCGCAGACGGCTACACCTTC. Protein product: CASSGRGADGYTF.

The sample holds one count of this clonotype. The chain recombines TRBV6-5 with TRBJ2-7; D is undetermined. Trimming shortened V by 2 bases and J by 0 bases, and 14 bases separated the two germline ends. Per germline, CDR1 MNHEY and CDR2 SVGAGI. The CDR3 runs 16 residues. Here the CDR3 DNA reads TGTGCCAGCAGTTACCTGTCGGCCGTAAGCTCCTACGAGCAGTACTTC. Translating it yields CASSYLSAVSSYEQYF.